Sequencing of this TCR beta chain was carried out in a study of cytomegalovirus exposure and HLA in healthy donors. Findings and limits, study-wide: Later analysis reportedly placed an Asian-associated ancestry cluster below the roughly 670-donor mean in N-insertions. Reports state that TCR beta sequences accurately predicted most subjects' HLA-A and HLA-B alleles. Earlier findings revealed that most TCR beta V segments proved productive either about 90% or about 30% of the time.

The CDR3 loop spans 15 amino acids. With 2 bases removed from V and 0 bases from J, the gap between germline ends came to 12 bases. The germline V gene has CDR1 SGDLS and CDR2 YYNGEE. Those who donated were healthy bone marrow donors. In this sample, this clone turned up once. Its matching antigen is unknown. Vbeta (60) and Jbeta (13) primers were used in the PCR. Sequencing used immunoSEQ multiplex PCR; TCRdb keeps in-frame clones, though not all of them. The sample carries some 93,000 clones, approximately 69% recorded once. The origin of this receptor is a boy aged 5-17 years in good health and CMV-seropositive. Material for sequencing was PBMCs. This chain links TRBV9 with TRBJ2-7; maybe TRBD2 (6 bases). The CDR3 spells CASSVSGQSSYEQYF. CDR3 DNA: TGTGCCAGCAGCGTTAGCGGCCAAAGCTCCTACGAGCAGTACTTC.